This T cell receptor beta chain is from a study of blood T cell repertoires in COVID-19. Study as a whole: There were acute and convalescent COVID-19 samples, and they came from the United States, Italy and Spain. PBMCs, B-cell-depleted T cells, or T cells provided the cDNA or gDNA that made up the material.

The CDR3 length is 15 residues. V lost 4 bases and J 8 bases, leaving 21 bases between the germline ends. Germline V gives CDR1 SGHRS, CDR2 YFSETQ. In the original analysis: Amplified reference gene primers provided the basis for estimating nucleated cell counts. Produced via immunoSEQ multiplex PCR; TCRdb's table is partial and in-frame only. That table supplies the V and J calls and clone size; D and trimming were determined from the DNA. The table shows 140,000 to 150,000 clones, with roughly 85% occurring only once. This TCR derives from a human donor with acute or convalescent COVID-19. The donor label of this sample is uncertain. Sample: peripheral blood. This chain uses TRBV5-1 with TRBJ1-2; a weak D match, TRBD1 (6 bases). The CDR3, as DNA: TGCGCCAGCAGCATCGGGACAACCGGAATGGGCGGCTACACCTTC. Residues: CASSIGTTGMGGYTF.